This T cell receptor beta chain is from a study of T cells after yellow fever vaccination (dated 2019 in TCRdb). With regard to the full study: The SMART-Seq v4 Ultra Low Input RNA kit was used to prepare libraries from fractions with low cell numbers. To follow T-cell clones before and after both primary and booster YFV17D yellow fever vaccination, bulk TCR alpha and beta repertoires underwent longitudinal sequencing. Two healthy male donors, one aged 18 to 30 and one aged 30 to 40 years, were included in the cohort. Blood was collected at multiple timepoints before and after primary and secondary immunization, and bulk PBMC replicates and cell subsets were isolated.

The paper's findings and limits, for the study overall: A small share of clonotypes was detected in both CD4 and CD8 compartments, with the overlap likely arising from convergent recombination. The secondary T-cell response was weaker than the primary response but faster, peaking on day 5 instead of day 15. After the booster, most of the clones that had expanded following primary vaccination were detected again (around 97% of CD4 and around nine tenths of CD8), which suggests that memory was broadly maintained. FACS-sorted repertoires could contain abundant contaminating clonotypes from the bulk population, so computational filtering was required. Because only a couple of donors were included in the study, the extent to which the findings can be generalized is limited.

Synthesis of TCR cDNA relied on 5'RACE template switching, a step that introduced a universal primer site along with unique molecular identifiers. cDNA synthesis was primed from both the TCR alpha and TCR beta constant segments. Library amplification used two PCR steps, and the second PCR step added sample barcodes and sequencing adapters. Sequencing of libraries was performed on Illumina HiSeq 2500 (2x100 bp) or NovaSeq (2x150 bp). As for the authors' bioinformatics: Reads were demultiplexed and collapsed into UMI consensus sequences with MIGEC, and V(D)J alignment was performed with MiXCR. Vaccine-responding clonotypes were defined with edgeR using replicate PBMC samples, requiring FDR below 0.01 and a log2 fold change above 5 up to day 15. Each bulk clonotype received a CD4 or CD8 identity based on whether the sequenced CD4 or CD8 repertoire contained that clonotype at higher abundance. TCRdb's own reprocessing of the public reads used fastp at Q25 and MiXCR and kept productive beta chains. Identical CDR3 protein sequences are pooled into one entry, listed with their most common genes and DNA. The V and J calls and clone size come from TCRdb's table, not from the authors' own analysis. This sample is represented by 300,000 or so distinct CDR3 sequences; over 10% of them were singletons. The ten largest clonotypes hold roughly 0.5% of the sample.

Trimming leaves V shorter by 5 bases and J shorter by 6 bases, with the junction holding 6 bases beyond the gene matches. According to the germline V gene, CDR1 reads SGHTA and CDR2 reads FQGNSA. The CDR3 runs 15 amino acids, cysteine and phenylalanine included. The DNA shown is the 45-base CDR3, in frame from base 1. The treatment or condition label of this sample denotes: live attenuated yellow fever vaccine strain. A standard Ficoll-Paque protocol was used to isolate PBMCs from peripheral blood. CD4 and CD8 T-cell fractions were isolated with Dynabeads CD4 and CD8 positive selection kits. TriZol was used to extract RNA from bulk PBMCs, CD4 and CD8 fractions, and dextramer-positive and dextramer-negative fractions. As regards this clonotype: What this receptor recognizes is not known. No clone much larger than this one lies a single base away; base qualities are absent.

Recombination linked TRBV7-2 to TRBJ2-7; TRBD2 fits 14 bases in the junction. Here the sequenced sample was CD4+ T cells sorted from PBMCs, taken 45 days after the yellow fever booster vaccination. The clonotype comes from a man younger than 40 who received the YFV17D yellow fever vaccine. The DNA sequence is TGTGCCAGCAGCCAGGGACTAGCGGGAGTGTCCGAGCAGTACTTC. The resulting protein is CASSQGLAGVSEQYF.